This T cell receptor (beta chain) originates from a study of patients and donors after allogeneic stem cell transplantation. TCRdb reprocessed the RT-PCR reads with MiXCR, giving one entry per CDR3 protein. This sample has approximately 250,000 distinct CDR3 sequences, with less than 15% found just once. A word on this clonotype: The junction and the germline gene differ at one end; a read error may be behind it.

The receptor was isolated from a human donor who was either an allogeneic HSCT recipient or a stem cell or donor lymphocyte infusion donor (not recorded which). It is not recorded whose cells these are; they may come from a transplant donor. The sample taken for sequencing was blood, either unsorted or a sorted T cell fraction (not recorded which).

CDR3 protein: CSVEDLPFWTGDYAYTF. The DNA for the CDR3 is TGCAGCGTTGAAGATCTCCCCTTTTGGACAGGAGACTATGCCTACACCTTC. V and J are TRBV29-1 and TRBJ1-2; 7 nucleotides agree with TRBD1. There are 17 residues in the CDR3. Germline V gene sequence: CDR1 SQVTM, CDR2 ANQGSEA. Full variable domain (outside the CDR3, taken from reference TRBV29-1 and TRBJ1-2): SAVISQKPSRDICQRGTSLTIQCQVDSQVTMMFWYRQQPGQSLTLIATANQGSEATYESGFVIDKFPISRPNLTFSTLTVSNMSPEDSSIYLCSVEDLPFWTGDYAYTFGSGTRLTVV.